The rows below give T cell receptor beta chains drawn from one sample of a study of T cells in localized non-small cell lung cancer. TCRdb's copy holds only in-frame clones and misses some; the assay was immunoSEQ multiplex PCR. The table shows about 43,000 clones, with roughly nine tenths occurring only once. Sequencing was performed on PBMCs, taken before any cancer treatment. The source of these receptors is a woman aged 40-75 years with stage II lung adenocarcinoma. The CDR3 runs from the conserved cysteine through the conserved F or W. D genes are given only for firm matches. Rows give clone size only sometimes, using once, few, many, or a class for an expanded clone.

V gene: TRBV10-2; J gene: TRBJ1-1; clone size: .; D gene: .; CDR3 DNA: TGCGCCAGCAGTCGTGGCTTGAACACTGAAGCTTTCTTT; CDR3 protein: CASSRGLNTEAFF
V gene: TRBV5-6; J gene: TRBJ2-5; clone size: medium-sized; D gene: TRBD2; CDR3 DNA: TGTGCCAGCAGCCATCAAGCGGGAGGGCCGTTCGGAGAGACCCAGTACTTC; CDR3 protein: CASSHQAGGPFGETQYF
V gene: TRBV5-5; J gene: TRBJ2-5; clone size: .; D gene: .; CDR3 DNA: TGTGCCAGCAGCTTGGTGTGGGACAAAGAGACCCAGTACTTC; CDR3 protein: CASSLVWDKETQYF
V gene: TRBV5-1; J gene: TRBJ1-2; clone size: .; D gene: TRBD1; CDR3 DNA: TGCGCCAGCAGCTTACAGGGTGGCTCACAGGGGGGCTACACCTTC; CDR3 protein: CASSLQGGSQGGYTF
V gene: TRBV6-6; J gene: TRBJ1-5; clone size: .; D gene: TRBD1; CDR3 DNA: TGTGCCAGCAGTAGGGACAGGGGGAATAGTCAGCCCCAGCATTTT; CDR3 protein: CASSRDRGNSQPQHF
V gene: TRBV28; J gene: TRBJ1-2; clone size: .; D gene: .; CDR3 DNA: TGTGCCAGCACCACCCCCGGAGGGGTGAGCTATGGCTACACCTTC; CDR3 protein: CASTTPGGVSYGYTF
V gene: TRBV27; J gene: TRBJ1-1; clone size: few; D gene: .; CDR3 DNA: TGTGCCAGCAGTTTAACGGCGAACACTGAAGCTTTCTTT; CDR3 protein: CASSLTANTEAFF
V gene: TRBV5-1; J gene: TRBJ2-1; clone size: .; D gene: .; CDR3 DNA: TGCGCCAGCACCATCTCGGCGGGGAGCAAGGATGAGCAGTTCTTC; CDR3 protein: CASTISAGSKDEQFF
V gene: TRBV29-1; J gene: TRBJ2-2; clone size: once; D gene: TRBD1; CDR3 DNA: TGCAGCGTTGAAACTACAGGGGCAGCCGGGGAGCTGTTTTTT; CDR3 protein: CSVETTGAAGELFF
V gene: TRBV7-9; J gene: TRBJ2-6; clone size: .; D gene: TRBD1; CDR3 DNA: TGTGCCAAGGGACAGGGACCTAGCTCTGGGGCCAACGTCCTGACTTTC; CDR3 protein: CAKGQGPSSGANVLTF
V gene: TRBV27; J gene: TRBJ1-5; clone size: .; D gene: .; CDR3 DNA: TGTGCCAGCAGTTTGTACAGGGATGGGAACAATCAGCCCCAGCATTTT; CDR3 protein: CASSLYRDGNNQPQHF
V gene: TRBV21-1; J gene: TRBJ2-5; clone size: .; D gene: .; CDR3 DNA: TGTGCCAGCAGCAAAGAGCGGCCGGGACTGACACAAGAGACCCAGTACTTC; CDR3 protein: CASSKERPGLTQETQYF